The subject of this entry is one TCR beta chain. Its target is not known. Amplified TCR beta CDR3 regions came from RNA transcripts. A first-round RT-PCR of the TCR CDR3 used the HTBI primer set. TCRdb reprocessed the multiplex PCR reads with MiXCR, giving one entry per CDR3 protein. Here the sample spans hundreds of thousands of distinct CDR3 sequences, 20% being singletons. The sample comes from a study of T cells in Graves' hyperthyroidism and ophthalmopathy. As for the study in general: Blood was drawn when the patient was first diagnosed and still untreated.

Ophthalmopathy patients had moderate-to-severe active disease, CAS ≥3, NOSPECS ≥4, and disease duration under 3 months. V dropped 6 bases and J dropped 4 bases, with 15 bases sitting between them. The CDR3 loop spans 14 amino acids. Germline V CDR1 and CDR2: LNHDA, SQIVND (reference sequence). Study observations and caveats: In blood, most of the thyroid clonotypes expanded above 0.001 were also present.

The chain combines TRBV19 with TRBJ1-1; D not certain. The material sequenced was blood. This TCR was recovered from a man aged 40-49 years with Graves' ophthalmopathy. The CDR3 DNA is TGTGCCAGTAGCCCTCTCGACTGGGGCACTGAAGCTTTCTTT. This translates into CASSPLDWGTEAFF. The full variable domain, with the rest looked up from reference TRBV19 and TRBJ1-1, is DGGITQSPKYLFRKEGQNVTLSCEQNLNHDAMYWYRQDPGQGLRLIYYSQIVNDFQKGDIAEGYSVSREKKESFPLTVTSAQKNPTAFYLCASSPLDWGTEAFFGQGTRLTVV.